These T cell receptor beta chains were read from a single sample in a study of T-cell memory formation after mild COVID-19. TCRdb called the 5' RACE reads again in MiXCR, with one record for every CDR3 protein. This table holds around 300,000 distinct CDR3 sequences, over 11% found once. Sequencing was done on a sample of PBMCs or a T cell subset sorted from them (not recorded which). The receptors originated from a man between 18 and 35 years old who had mild COVID-19 (a few samples of this study predate the infection). Cell type and time point are not known. The CDR3 runs from the conserved cysteine through the conserved F or W. A D gene is named only where the DNA matches it firmly. Size values are once, few and many counts, or a class for expanded clones, and some rows have none.

j_gene | abundance | v_gene | d_gene | CDR3nt | CDR3aa
TRBJ2-1 | few | TRBV9 | - | TGTGCCAGCACCAGAGGGGGGAGCTCCTACAATGAGCAGTTCTTC | CASTRGGSSYNEQFF
TRBJ1-3 | few | TRBV27 | TRBD1 | TGTGCCAGCAGCTCAGGGGGCGCTGGAAACACCATATATTTT | CASSSGGAGNTIYF
TRBJ1-3 | few | TRBV5-1 | - | TGCGCCAGCAGCGTGACAGCCTCTGGAAACACCATATATTTT | CASSVTASGNTIYF
TRBJ2-1 | few | TRBV9 | - | TGTGCCAGCAGCGTCAGCTTCTATGAGCAGTTCTTC | CASSVSFYEQFF
TRBJ1-2 | - | TRBV7-9 | - | TGTGCCAGCAGCTTTTTTACTGACAGGAATCGTTATGGCTACACCTTC | CASSFFTDRNRYGYTF
TRBJ1-2 | few | TRBV2 | - | TGTGCCAGCAGTGAAGTGGGGAATCTGGGCTACACCTTC | CASSEVGNLGYTF
TRBJ2-2 | few | TRBV10-3 | - | TGTGCCATCAGCCAATCTTTTGGGGCCGGGGAGCTGTTTTTT | CAISQSFGAGELFF
TRBJ2-2 | few | TRBV20-1 | - | TGCAGTGCTAGAGATCAGGCTGCGAACACCGGGGAGCTGTTTTTT | CSARDQAANTGELFF
TRBJ2-1 | - | TRBV12-3/TRBV12-4 | TRBD1 | TGTGCCAGCAGTTTAGCGCTCCTGGACAGGGCCTCCCATGAGCAGTTCTTC | CASSLALLDRASHEQFF
TRBJ1-5 | - | TRBV12-3/TRBV12-4 | - | TGTGCCAGCAGCCAGATCCAGGGGTCCCAGCATTTT | CASSQIQGSQHF
TRBJ1-4 | - | TRBV6-5 | - | TGTGCCAGCAGAGATCCCCGGGGTGAAAAACTGTTTTTT | CASRDPRGEKLFF
TRBJ1-2 | few | TRBV4-1 | - | TGCGCCAGCAGCCAAGATAGCGCGGCCCTTCCCCGGGGGTATGGCTACACCTTC | CASSQDSAALPRGYGYTF
TRBJ2-2 | - | TRBV5-1 | - | TGCGCCAGCAGCTTGGCCGGGGGCGCGAACACCGGGGAGCTGTTTTTT | CASSLAGGANTGELFF
TRBJ2-5 | - | TRBV7-9 | - | TGTGCCAGCAGCGGCCTTCGGAGGGGGGAGACCCAGTACTTC | CASSGLRRGETQYF
TRBJ2-1 | - | TRBV18 | TRBD1 | TGTGCCAGCTCACCATCCCAGGGGACAGCTGCGAACAATGAGCAGTTCTTC | CASSPSQGTAANNEQFF
TRBJ1-2 | many | TRBV4-1 | - | TGCGCCAGCAGCCAAGAGGTCCCCGTGGCCGACATCTATGGCTACACCTTC | CASSQEVPVADIYGYTF
TRBJ2-1 | few | TRBV10-3 | - | TGTGCCATCAGTGAGTCGACGAGGGGTGATGAGCAGTTCTTC | CAISESTRGDEQFF
TRBJ1-6 | - | TRBV2 | - | TGTGCCAGTATAGTCCAGGGACAATCACCCCTCCACTTT | CASIVQGQSPLHF
TRBJ1-6 | - | TRBV9 | - | TGTGCCAGCAGCGTAGACGGGGGCGTGTCACCCCTCCACTTT | CASSVDGGVSPLHF
TRBJ2-7 | many | TRBV7-2 | TRBD2 | TGTGCCAGCAGCTTAGCCGCTAGCGGGGGGGACTACGAGCAGTACTTC | CASSLAASGGDYEQYF
TRBJ1-3 | - | TRBV20-1 | - | TGCAGTGCTAGAGGGGCCCATAACTCTGGAAACACCATATATTTT | CSARGAHNSGNTIYF
TRBJ1-5 | - | TRBV21-1 | - | TGTGCCAGCAGGGAGGACTGCAATCAGCCCCAGCATTTT | CASREDCNQPQHF
TRBJ2-3 | many | TRBV4-3 | TRBD2 | TGCGCCAGCAGCCTTGGGACTAGCGGGGGGACTAGCACAGATACGCAGTATTTT | CASSLGTSGGTSTDTQYF
TRBJ2-2 | once | TRBV10-3 | - | TGTGCCATCCGCCCGTTCGCGAACACCGGGGAGCTGTTTTTT | CAIRPFANTGELFF
TRBJ1-2 | - | TRBV7-9 | - | TGTGCCAGCAGCTTGTTAGGTCTACAAGTCTATGGCTACACCTTC | CASSLLGLQVYGYTF
TRBJ2-1 | - | TRBV20-1 | - | TGCAGTGCTAGAGATCAGGCAGGGATACGAAATGAGCAGTTCTTC | CSARDQAGIRNEQFF
TRBJ2-5 | few | TRBV12-3/TRBV12-4 | - | TGTGCCAGCACCCCAGGGGGGTACCAAGAGACCCAGTACTTC | CASTPGGYQETQYF
TRBJ2-3 | - | TRBV12-3/TRBV12-4 | TRBD2 | TGTGCCAGCAGCCCACCGGGGGGGGGAGATACGCAGTATTTT | CASSPPGGGDTQYF
TRBJ1-5 | few | TRBV20-1 | - | TGCAGTGCTAGAGATTCCTTTTCAGTCCTACAGCCCCAGCATTTT | CSARDSFSVLQPQHF
TRBJ2-3 | - | TRBV5-5 | - | TGTGCCAGCCCCCCCAATGAGGCCGCAGATACGCAGTATTTT | CASPPNEAADTQYF
TRBJ2-5 | few | TRBV10-1 | - | TGCGCCAGCAGTATACAGGGAAGCGAGACCCAGTACTTC | CASSIQGSETQYF
TRBJ2-3 | - | TRBV15 | - | TGTGCCACCAGCAGAGGACAAGCCCCAGATACGCAGTATTTT | CATSRGQAPDTQYF
TRBJ2-3 | many | TRBV12-3/TRBV12-4 | TRBD2 | TGTGCCAGCAGCCCGGCCGTCCGGGGGGGGGATACGCAGTATTTT | CASSPAVRGGDTQYF
TRBJ1-2 | few | TRBV5-1 | TRBD1 | TGCGCCAGCAGCAACGCAGGGGGCGATGGCTACACCTTC | CASSNAGGDGYTF
TRBJ1-5 | few | TRBV12-3/TRBV12-4 | - | TGTGCCAGCCGAGACAGGTCCGACAATCAGCCCCAGCATTTT | CASRDRSDNQPQHF
TRBJ2-7 | - | TRBV6-5 | - | TGTGCCAGCAGTTACAGCGGGCTAACCTACGAGCAGTACTTC | CASSYSGLTYEQYF
TRBJ2-1 | - | TRBV20-1 | TRBD2 | TGCAGTGCTAGATCTCTATGGCGGGGGGGCTCCTACAATGAGCAGTTCTTC | CSARSLWRGGSYNEQFF
TRBJ2-7 | - | TRBV7-8 | TRBD1 | TGTGCCAGCAGCTCTTGGACAGGGGTGGGCTACGAGCAGTACTTC | CASSSWTGVGYEQYF
TRBJ1-1 | few | TRBV7-9 | - | TGTGCCAGCAGCTTTTCACAGGGGAACACTGAAGCTTTCTTT | CASSFSQGNTEAFF
TRBJ2-1 | many | TRBV12-3/TRBV12-4 | - | TGTGCCAGCAGTCCCCGGGTCTCCTCGGGGGAGCAGTTCTTC | CASSPRVSSGEQFF
TRBJ1-5 | - | TRBV28 | - | TGTGCCAGCAGTTGGGGGGCGGGCAATCAGCCCCAGCATTTT | CASSWGAGNQPQHF
TRBJ2-3 | - | TRBV12-3/TRBV12-4 | - | TGTGCCAGCACCCTCATCACAGATACGCAGTATTTT | CASTLITDTQYF
TRBJ2-5 | - | TRBV29-1 | - | TGCAGCGGAGGACACCATGTCCAAGAGACCCAGTACTTC | CSGGHHVQETQYF
TRBJ1-2 | - | TRBV6-5 | TRBD1 | TGTGCCAGCAGTTTGACAGGGGCCCCCTATGGCTACACCTTC | CASSLTGAPYGYTF